Shown below are 14 T cell receptor beta chains from a single sample sequenced in a study of CD4 and CD8 cells across lung adenocarcinoma regions (dated by TCRdb to the late 2010s). The library was produced with PCR. The sample was run on a HiSeq X Ten. TCRdb handled the public reads itself, with Q25 trimming in fastp and clone calling in MiXCR, and kept productive beta chains. Each CDR3 protein appears once, grouped with its most common genes and DNA. For this sample the table gives 6,000 to 7,500 distinct CDR3 sequences, of which approximately 50% were detected only once. Of the sample, around 97% falls within the top ten clones. Sequences were obtained from CD8+ T cells from the center of a lung tumor. Reading the label with the study, this specimen's cell subset or site is: tumor center region. Receptor source: a male donor with lung adenocarcinoma. The CD4 and CD8 labels of this study may be unreliable.

The rearrangement joins TRBV20-1 to TRBJ2-4, with no clear D. The V gene lost 3 bases and the J gene lost 5 bases, with 5 bases spanning the gap. CDR3 size: 11 residues. The V gene's germline CDR1 is DFQATT and CDR2 SNEGSKA (reference sequence). CDR3 sequence (DNA): TGCAGTGCTAGTCCCCAAAACATTCAGTACTTC. As protein: CSASPQNIQYF.

This sequence joins TRBV10-2 and TRBJ2-1; 16 nucleotides line up with TRBD2. The J call may be wrong; the DNA end is better matched by TRBJ2-7. This CDR3 region has 15 residues. CDR1 is WSHSY, CDR2 SAAADI, per germline. This chain's CDR3 is CASGTSGGASYEQYF. As DNA, the CDR3 is TGCGCCAGCGGGACTAGCGGGGGGGCCTCCTACGAGCAGTACTTC.

The rearrangement links TRBV6-1 to TRBJ2-3; D is possibly TRBD1 (5 bases). Germline CDR1 is MNHNS and CDR2 is SASEGT. This CDR3 comprises 15 residues. The V gene lost 3 bases and the J gene lost 5 bases, with 15 bases spanning the gap. The CDR3 DNA is TGTGCCAGCAGTGAGGGGCTGTGGGTCAAAGATACGCAGTATTTT. Protein: CASSEGLWVKDTQYF.

This clonotype was counted only a few times. V usage is TRBV10-1 and J usage is TRBJ2-5, with 7 nucleotides matching TRBD1. The J call may be faulty, since TRBJ2-7 better matches the DNA end. The length of the CDR3 is 13 residues. Germline lookup yields CDR1 WNHNN and CDR2 SYGVQD (reference sequence). This CDR3 reads CASSRDSRYEQYF. The CDR3 DNA reads TGCGCCAGCAGTCGGGACAGCCGCTACGAGCAGTACTTC.

This clonotype was seen a single time. The rearrangement links TRBV11-2 to TRBJ2-4; the D gene is possibly TRBD2 (6 bases). The V and J ends lost 5 bases and 3 bases respectively, with 17 bases between them. The length of the CDR3 is 16 residues. Germline CDR1 and CDR2: SGHAT and FQNNGV. This CDR3 is CASSPHWGGGKNIQYF. CDR3 nucleotides: TGTGCCAGCAGCCCCCATTGGGGAGGTGGCAAAAACATTCAGTACTTC.

V is TRBV6-1 and J is TRBJ1-2, with TRBD1 matching over 8 bases. Germline V gene data show CDR1 as MNHNS and CDR2 as SASEGT. V was pared by 1 base and J by 8 bases, with 9 bases of the junction left unmatched. The CDR3 is 15 amino acids. The CDR3 is CASSEDSGGQGGYTF. In nucleotides, the CDR3 is TGTGCCAGCAGTGAAGACTCAGGGGGCCAGGGAGGCTACACCTTC.

The V gene is TRBV10-2, the J gene TRBJ1-1, with TRBD1 as a possible D gene (6 bases). Looked up from germline, CDR1 is WSHSY and CDR2 is SAAADI. The CDR3 loop spans 15 amino acids. Trimming left V 6 bases short and J 4 bases short, with 18 bases between. CDR3 nucleotides: TGCGCCAGCAGGGATTCAGGGGAACCGGGCACTGAAGCTTTCTTT. It yields the protein CASRDSGEPGTEAFF.

This clonotype has at least ten counts. The chain combines TRBV27 with TRBJ2-5; TRBD1 is a possible D gene (6 bases). Near its end, the DNA agrees better with TRBJ2-7, so the J call may be wrong. The CDR3 covers 17 residues. The germline V gene encodes CDR1 MNHEY and CDR2 SMNVEV (reference sequence). The CDR3 region is CASSLYASVQGKNEQYF. The CDR3, as DNA: TGTGCCAGCAGTTTATATGCCTCCGTACAGGGAAAGAACGAGCAGTACTTC.

This chain joins TRBV27 and TRBJ2-1; D is unclear. Germline CDR1 and CDR2: MNHEY and SMNVEV (reference sequence). Trimming stripped 0 bases from V and 3 bases from J, with 15 bases between. The CDR3 is made up of 17 amino acids. The CDR3 here is CASSLSFPTLLYNEQFF. The CDR3 DNA follows: TGTGCCAGCAGTTTATCGTTCCCCACCCTACTCTACAATGAGCAGTTCTTC.

This clonotype was observed a handful of times. The chain employs TRBV7-2 and TRBJ2-3; no clear D gene. Germline CDR1 SGHTA, CDR2 FQGNSA. CDR3 length equals 12 residues. Between the trimmed V and J ends, which lost 0 bases and 4 bases, there was a span of 2 bases. The CDR3 DNA is TGTGCCAGCAGCTTAGCCGCAGATACGCAGTATTTT. Translated, it gives CASSLAADTQYF.

In the case of this clonotype: The junction departs from the called germline gene at one end, perhaps through a read error. The genes are TRBV6-1 and TRBJ2-3; no definite D call. This CDR3 region has 13 residues. Germline loops: CDR1 MNHNS, CDR2 SASEGT. As DNA, the CDR3 is TGTGCCAGCGGGCTGTCTACCAAAAATACGCAGTATTTC. It yields the protein CASGLSTKNTQYF.

This clonotype has a count of ten or more. This rearrangement joins TRBV10-1 to TRBJ2-2; 7 bases match TRBD2. Germline CDR1 is WNHNN and CDR2 is SYGVQD (reference sequence). The V and J ends lost 6 bases and 4 bases, in that order; junction bases with no gene match: 2. The CDR3 length is 13 residues. DNA of the CDR3: TGCGCCAGCAGACCGGGGGGCACCGGGGAGCTGTTTTTT. Translating gives CASRPGGTGELFF.

Relative to its sample, this clonotype is medium-sized. This rearrangement joins TRBV6-6 to TRBJ1-2; 7 bases map to TRBD1. V lost 10 bases, J lost 1 base, and 6 bases stayed unmatched. Germline V gives CDR1 MNHNY, CDR2 SVGAGI (reference sequence). The CDR3 is made up of 13 amino acids. This CDR3 is CATSGQYNYGYTF. In nucleotides, the CDR3 is TGTGCCACTTCGGGACAGTATAACTATGGCTACACCTTC.

In its sample, this clonotype was seen a few times. This chain links TRBV9 with TRBJ2-5; D perhaps matches TRBD1 (5 bases). V lost 2 bases and J lost 2, with 13 bases in between. The germline CDR1 and CDR2 sequences are SGDLS and YYNGEE. This CDR3 comprises 15 residues. Written as DNA, the CDR3 is TGTGCCAGCAGCGTCGGATTGGGGCCACAAGAGACCCAGTACTTC. Its protein is CASSVGLGPQETQYF.